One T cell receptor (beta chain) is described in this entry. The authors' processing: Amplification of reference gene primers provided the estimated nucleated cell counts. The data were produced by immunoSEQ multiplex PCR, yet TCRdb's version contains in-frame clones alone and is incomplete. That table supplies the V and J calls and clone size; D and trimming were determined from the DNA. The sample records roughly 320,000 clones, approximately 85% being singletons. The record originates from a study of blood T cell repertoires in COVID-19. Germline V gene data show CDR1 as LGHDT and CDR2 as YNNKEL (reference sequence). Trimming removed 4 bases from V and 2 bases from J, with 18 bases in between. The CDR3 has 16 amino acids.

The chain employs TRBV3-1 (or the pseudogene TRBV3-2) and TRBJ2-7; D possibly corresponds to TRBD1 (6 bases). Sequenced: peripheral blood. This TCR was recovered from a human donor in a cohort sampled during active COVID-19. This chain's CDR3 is CASSPLSRTAPYEQYF. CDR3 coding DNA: TGTGCCAGCAGCCCTCTCTCTAGGACAGCACCCTACGAGCAGTACTTC.